This is a list of T cell receptor beta chains from one sample in a study of shared clonotypes between healthy human individuals. The method was immunoSEQ multiplex PCR; TCRdb's version includes in-frame clones alone and lacks a portion of them. Counted here are a few hundred thousand clones, around 95% occurring once; the ten biggest clones make up 0.085% to 0.11%. Sequencing was done on a sample of naive CD8+ T cells sorted from blood. The receptors were gathered from a young woman in good health. Both conserved end residues are trimmed from each CDR3.

V gene,J gene,CDR3 protein
TRBV19,TRBJ1-5,ASSIDYQPQH
TRBV11-2,TRBJ2-7,ASSLTLEPTEQY
TRBV6-1,TRBJ1-1,ASSDGLNTEAF
TRBV27,TRBJ2-7,ASTRRLNWGEQY
TRBV11-2,TRBJ2-1,ASSSTGLYNEQF
TRBV11-2,TRBJ1-1,ASSRMNTEAF
TRBV5-1,TRBJ2-2,ASEGIQGTGELF
TRBV28,TRBJ2-7,ASSLPTRTGLYEQY
TRBV6-5,TRBJ2-1,ASSYLAGSGNEQF
TRBV7-9,TRBJ2-7,ASRGRSNEQY
TRBV10-3,TRBJ2-5,AISEPGTSGRMETQY
TRBV28,TRBJ1-4,ASGKLTTNEKLF
TRBV29-1,TRBJ2-7,SVLTGIHLEQY
TRBV5-6,TRBJ2-2,ASSLAARPGELF
TRBV30,TRBJ2-1,AWSHGQRVDEQF
TRBV30,TRBJ1-6,AWSAGEGNSPLH
TRBV13,TRBJ1-1,ASSSGWDTEAF
TRBV29-1,TRBJ2-3,SVVHLESDTQY
TRBV5-6,TRBJ1-2,ASSLAFLNYGYT
TRBV27,TRBJ2-7,ASSTDSSVGEQY
TRBV28,TRBJ2-3,ASSFWNRGAATTDTQY
TRBV5-5,TRBJ1-3,ASNLGSSGNTIY
TRBV27,TRBJ2-7,ASSLYQQGPYEQY
TRBV6-5,TRBJ2-1,ASSRDGNLGNEQF
TRBV5-1,TRBJ1-4,ASSPGRATNEKLF
TRBV19,TRBJ1-2,ASSPLDRAKNYGYT
TRBV2,TRBJ2-7,ASSYRQDDLSYEQY
TRBV2,TRBJ2-2,ASSDRRKNTGELF
TRBV27,TRBJ1-1,ASSLLGMSEAF
TRBV28,TRBJ1-1,ASSFWGLNTEAF
TRBV5-4,TRBJ2-1,ASKKRESYNEQF
TRBV28,TRBJ1-1,ASIDLSTGDTEAF
TRBV7-9,TRBJ2-2,ASSYTAGELF
TRBV7-6,TRBJ2-3,ASSLGRGTDTQY
TRBV19,TRBJ2-5,ASSMGEETQY
TRBV2,TRBJ2-7,ASSESWGTHEQY
TRBV16,TRBJ2-7,ASSQNGAEQY
TRBV7-8,TRBJ2-3,ASSLVGVEDTDTQY
TRBV30,TRBJ1-1,AWSPENTEAF
TRBV12-5,TRBJ1-5,ASGRGSGSNQPQH
TRBV7-6,TRBJ2-3,ASSLGGTGGLYRTDTQY
TRBV27,TRBJ2-1,ASSPGLAGGSYNEQF
TRBV27,TRBJ2-3,ATQGDTQY
TRBV9,TRBJ2-7,ASSVTGTGGNEQY
TRBV6-1,TRBJ1-1,ASSEPLRGQMNTEAF
TRBV7-9,TRBJ1-2,ASSLVPGDYGYT
TRBV27,TRBJ2-7,ASSSGQATYEQY
TRBV9,TRBJ2-3,ASSVGGVADTQY
TRBV28,TRBJ2-1,ASSSPLTSASYNEQF
TRBV7-9,TRBJ2-3,ASSLGTSGRADTQY
TRBV27,TRBJ2-1,ASSLDGLAYNEQF
TRBV5-5,TRBJ2-2,ASSLDILAEKNTGELF
TRBV7-2,TRBJ2-1,ASNPGWAGGNEQF
TRBV6-5,TRBJ2-3,ASSLISTDTQY
TRBV7-8,TRBJ2-7,ASSVQGYEQY
TRBV9,TRBJ1-1,ASSVGPVNTEAF